The 11 T cell receptor beta chains below all came from one sample that was sequenced in a study of blood T cell repertoires in COVID-19 (dated by TCRdb to 2018 to 2021). The library relied on the immunoSEQ multiplex PCR assay. TCRdb carries this immuneACCESS record with in-frame sequences only. Its versions omit some clonotypes, under half of them owing to an unresolved V gene in the studies checked, with the rest unexplained. The table for this sample lists about 200,000 clones; around 86% of them were counted only once. Of the sample, 3% to 4% falls within the top ten clones. Sequenced input: PBMCs or T cells enriched from blood (not recorded which). The receptors derive from a woman aged 35 to 49 with acute COVID-19.

The chain is built from TRBV24-1 and TRBJ2-7; D uncertain. Germline V gene lookup returns CDR1 KGHDR and CDR2 SFDVKD. The CDR3 sequence is 11 residues long. V shed 1 base and J shed 7 bases, with 4 bases lying between them. CDR3: CATSDFREQYF. The CDR3 DNA reads TGTGCCACCAGTGATTTTAGAGAGCAGTACTTC.

This sequence joins TRBV11-3 and TRBJ1-1, with D uncertain. Germline V gene sequence: CDR1 SGHNT, CDR2 YENEEA. Trimming shortened V by 0 bases and J by 1 base, and 9 bases separated the two germline ends. The CDR3 is 15 amino acids. The CDR3 reads CASSLDSRENTEAFF. CDR3 sequence (DNA): TGTGCCAGCAGCTTAGATTCGAGGGAGAACACTGAAGCTTTCTTT.

The CDR3: CSASLGRARQTEAFF. CDR3 bases: TGCAGTGCTAGTCTCGGGAGGGCGAGACAGACTGAAGCTTTCTTT. This rearrangement joins TRBV20-1 to TRBJ1-1, with D possibly TRBD1 on 5 matching bases. Trimming took 3 bases from V and 5 from J, leaving 19 bases between them. This CDR3 has 15 residues. The germline CDR1 and CDR2 sequences are DFQATT and SNEGSKA (reference sequence).

The J gene is TRBJ2-1, the V gene TRBV4-3; 8 bases match TRBD2. The V and J ends lost 2 bases and 1 base, in that order; junction bases with no gene match: 4. The CDR3 covers 16 residues. Germline V gives CDR1 LGHNA, CDR2 YSLEER. The CDR3 bases are TGCGCCAGCAGCCAACTTAGCGGGAATTCCTACAATGAGCAGTTCTTC. Translating gives CASSQLSGNSYNEQFF.

The chain joins TRBV9 to TRBJ1-5; no definite D call. V dropped 4 bases and J dropped 3 bases, with 14 bases sitting between them. CDR3 length equals 15 residues. Germline V gene data show CDR1 as SGDLS and CDR2 as YYNGEE. CDR3 amino acids: CASSTSPGNNQPQHF. CDR3 in DNA: TGTGCCAGCAGCACCTCCCCGGGAAACAATCAGCCCCAGCATTTT.

The V call is TRBV4-1, the J call TRBJ1-2, with D possibly matching TRBD1 (6 bases). Per the germline V gene, CDR1 is MGHRA and CDR2 is YSYEKL. V shed 4 bases and J shed 4 bases, with 19 bases lying between them. The CDR3 is made up of 16 amino acids. The CDR3: CASSRGPQTGGYGYTF. For the CDR3, the DNA is TGCGCCAGCAGCCGAGGCCCACAGACAGGAGGCTATGGCTACACCTTC.

This rearrangement joins TRBV19 to TRBJ1-1; D call uncertain. The V end lost 9 bases, the J end lost 4 bases, and 15 bases lay between the germline ends. The V gene's germline CDR1 is LNHDA and CDR2 SQIVND (reference sequence). The CDR3 contains 13 residues. The CDR3 DNA reads TGTGCCAGCCGGAAGATTGAGGGCACTGAAGCTTTCTTT. This translates into CASRKIEGTEAFF.

This clone showed up just once. The CDR3 sequence is CASSRDNNQPQHF. The CDR3 nucleotides are TGTGCCAGCAGTCGGGACAACAATCAGCCCCAGCATTTT. The J gene is TRBJ1-5, the V gene TRBV2; D possibly corresponds to TRBD1 (6 bases). Deletions cut 5 bases from V and 3 bases from J, with 8 bases between. The CDR3 is made up of 13 amino acids. Germline V gene sequence: CDR1 SNHLY, CDR2 FYNNEI.

The chain links TRBV27 to TRBJ2-1; 7 bases fit TRBD2. V shed 7 bases and J 2 bases; nucleotides not matched to a gene: 11. There are 16 residues in the CDR3. Germline-derived CDR1 and CDR2 are MNHEY and SMNVEV (reference sequence). The DNA of the CDR3 is TGTGCCAGCAAACGACCCGGGACTACTACCTACAATGAGCAGTTCTTC. This encodes CASKRPGTTTYNEQFF.

The rearrangement uses TRBV12-3 or TRBV12-4 and TRBJ1-2, with D possibly matching TRBD1 (6 bases). Trimming removed 6 bases from V and 6 bases from J, with 11 bases in between. The CDR3 runs 12 residues. The CDR3 DNA reads TGTGCCAGCAGCCAAGGGGGGGATGGCTACACCTTC. Its translation is CASSQGGDGYTF.

The rearrangement links TRBV24-1 to TRBJ1-1; no firm D call. V lost 6 bases, J lost 4 bases, and 8 bases lay in between. Germline V gene sequence: CDR1 KGHDR, CDR2 SFDVKD. The CDR3 spans 12 residues. The DNA for the CDR3 is TGTGCCACCAGTAAGGGAGGCACTGAAGCTTTCTTT. As protein: CATSKGGTEAFF.